This paragraph reports one TCR beta chain. Its target is unknown. V dropped 8 bases and J dropped 4 bases, with 10 bases sitting between them. This CDR3 comprises 11 residues. The germline CDR1 and CDR2 sequences are SQVTM and ANQGSEA. This entry belongs to a study of early stage breast cancer tumors. Study overall: Invasive lobular carcinomas made up about 30% of the 12 ER+/PR+/HER2- tumors. Samples were sequenced at about 10-fold average coverage. General study findings and limits: Enriched TCRB sequences shared across patients were mostly commonly generated sequences.

Sequencing was performed with immunoSEQ multiplex PCR; in TCRdb, only in-frame clones are kept and a portion is missing. The table lists under 30,000 clones, around three quarters of them singletons. The sample was blood. The rearrangement uses TRBV29-1 and TRBJ2-3; no definite D call. The sequence was obtained from a person aged 45-60 years with breast cancer. The CDR3 DNA sequence: TGCAGCATCTCCCGTCCAGATACGCAGTATTTT. This encodes CSISRPDTQYF.